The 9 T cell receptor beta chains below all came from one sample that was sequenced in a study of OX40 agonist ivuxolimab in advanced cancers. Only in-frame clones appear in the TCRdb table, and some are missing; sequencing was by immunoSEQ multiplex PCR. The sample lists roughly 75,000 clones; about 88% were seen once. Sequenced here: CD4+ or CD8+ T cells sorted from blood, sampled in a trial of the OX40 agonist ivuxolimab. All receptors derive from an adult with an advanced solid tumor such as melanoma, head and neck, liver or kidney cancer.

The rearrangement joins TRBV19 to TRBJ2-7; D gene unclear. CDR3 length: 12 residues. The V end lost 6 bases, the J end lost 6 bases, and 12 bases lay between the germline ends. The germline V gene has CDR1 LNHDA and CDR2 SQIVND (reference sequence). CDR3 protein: CASSTPFSEQYF. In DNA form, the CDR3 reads TGTGCCAGTAGCACACCCTTTAGCGAGCAGTACTTC.

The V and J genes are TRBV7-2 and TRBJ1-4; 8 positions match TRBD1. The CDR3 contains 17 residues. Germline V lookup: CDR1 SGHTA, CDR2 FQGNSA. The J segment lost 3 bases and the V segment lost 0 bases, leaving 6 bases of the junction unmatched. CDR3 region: CASSLAYRDRSNEKLFF. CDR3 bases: TGTGCCAGCAGCTTAGCTTACCGGGACAGGTCTAATGAAAAACTGTTTTTT.

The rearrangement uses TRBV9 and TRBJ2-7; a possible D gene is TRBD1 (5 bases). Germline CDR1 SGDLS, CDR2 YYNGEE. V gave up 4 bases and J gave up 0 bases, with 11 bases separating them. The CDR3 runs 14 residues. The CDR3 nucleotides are TGTGCCAGCAGCCCCGTGACAGCCTCCTACGAGCAGTACTTC. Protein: CASSPVTASYEQYF. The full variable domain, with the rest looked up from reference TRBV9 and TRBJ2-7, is DSGVTQTPKHLITATGQRVTLRCSPRSGDLSVYWYQQSLDQGLQFLIQYYNGEERAKGNILERFSAQQFPDLHSELNLSSLELGDSALYFCASSPVTASYEQYFGPGTRLTVT.

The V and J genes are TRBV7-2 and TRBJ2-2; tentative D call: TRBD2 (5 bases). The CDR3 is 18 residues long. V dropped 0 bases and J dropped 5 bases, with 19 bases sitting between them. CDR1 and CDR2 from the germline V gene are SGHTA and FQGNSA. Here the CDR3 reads CASSLAKSHLRETGELFF. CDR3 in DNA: TGTGCCAGCAGCTTAGCGAAAAGCCATCTTAGGGAGACCGGGGAGCTGTTTTTT.

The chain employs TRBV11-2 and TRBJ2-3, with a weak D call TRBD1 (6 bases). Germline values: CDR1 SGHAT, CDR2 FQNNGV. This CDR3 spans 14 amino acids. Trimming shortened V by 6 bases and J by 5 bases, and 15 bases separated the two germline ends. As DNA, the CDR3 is TGTGCCAGCAGGGCGAGTTCAGGGGTAGATACGCAGTATTTT. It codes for CASRASSGVDTQYF. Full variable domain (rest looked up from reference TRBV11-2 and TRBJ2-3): EAGVAQSPRYKIIEKRQSVAFWCNPISGHATLYWYQQILGQGPKLLIQFQNNGVVDDSQLPKDRFSAERLKGVDSTLKIQPAKLEDSAVYLCASRASSGVDTQYFGPGTRLTVL.

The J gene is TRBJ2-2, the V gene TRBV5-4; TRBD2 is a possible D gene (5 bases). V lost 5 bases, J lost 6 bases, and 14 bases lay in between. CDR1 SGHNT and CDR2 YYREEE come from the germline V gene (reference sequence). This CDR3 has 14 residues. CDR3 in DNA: TGTGCCAGCAGGGTTACCTCGGACTCCGGGGAGCTGTTTTTT. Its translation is CASRVTSDSGELFF.

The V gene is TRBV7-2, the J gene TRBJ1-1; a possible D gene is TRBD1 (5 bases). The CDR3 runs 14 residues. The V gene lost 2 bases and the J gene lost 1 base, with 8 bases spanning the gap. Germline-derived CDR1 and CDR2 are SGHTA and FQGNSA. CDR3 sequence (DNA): TGTGCCAGCAGCTTAATGGGGGGGAACACTGAAGCTTTCTTT. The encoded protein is CASSLMGGNTEAFF.

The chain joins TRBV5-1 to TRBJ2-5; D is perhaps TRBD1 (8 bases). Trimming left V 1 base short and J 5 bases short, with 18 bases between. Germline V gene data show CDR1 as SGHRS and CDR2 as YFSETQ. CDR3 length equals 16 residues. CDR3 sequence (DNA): TGCGCCAGCAGCTTGTTTACAGGGGGGGCCCGGGAGACCCAGTACTTC. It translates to CASSLFTGGARETQYF. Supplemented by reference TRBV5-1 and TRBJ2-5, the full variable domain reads KAGVTQTPRYLIKTRGQQVTLSCSPISGHRSVSWYQQTPGQGLQFLFEYFSETQRNKGNFPGRFSGRQFSNSRSEMNVSTLELGDSALYLCASSLFTGGARETQYFGPGTRLLVL.

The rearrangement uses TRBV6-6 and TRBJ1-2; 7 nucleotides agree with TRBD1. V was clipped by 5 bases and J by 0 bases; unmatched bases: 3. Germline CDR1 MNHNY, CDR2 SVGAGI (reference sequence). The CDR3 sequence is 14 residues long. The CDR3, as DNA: TGTGCCAGCAGTGTTGGGACAGCTAACTATGGCTACACCTTC. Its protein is CASSVGTANYGYTF.